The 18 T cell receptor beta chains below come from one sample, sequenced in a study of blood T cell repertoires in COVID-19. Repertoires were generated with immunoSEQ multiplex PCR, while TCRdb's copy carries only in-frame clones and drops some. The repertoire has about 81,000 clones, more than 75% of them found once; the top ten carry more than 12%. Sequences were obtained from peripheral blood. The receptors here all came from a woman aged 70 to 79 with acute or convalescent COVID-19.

CDR3 DNA sequence: TGTGCCAGCAGTGCTACCCAGGACAGGGGGCGCGAGCAGTACGTC. This sequence encodes CASSATQDRGREQYV. The chain couples TRBV27 to TRBJ2-7, with 11 bases identical to TRBD1. Germline trimming cut 5 bases from V and 6 bases from J; bases unmatched to any gene: 9. This CDR3 spans 15 amino acids. Germline-derived CDR1 and CDR2 are MNHEY and SMNVEV (reference sequence).

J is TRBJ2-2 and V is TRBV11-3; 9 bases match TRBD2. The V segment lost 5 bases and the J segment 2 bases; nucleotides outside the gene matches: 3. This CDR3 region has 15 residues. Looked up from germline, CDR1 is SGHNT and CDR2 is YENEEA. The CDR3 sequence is CASSLSGRNTGELFF. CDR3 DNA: TGTGCCAGCAGCCTTAGCGGGAGAAACACCGGGGAGCTGTTTTTT.

CDR3 bases: TGTGCCAGCTGGCAGGGTAGCAATCAGCCCCAGCATTTT. This gives the protein CASWQGSNQPQHF. The chain has TRBV6-5 and TRBJ1-5, with a weak D call TRBD1 (5 bases). The germline V and J ends were trimmed by 8 bases and 0 bases, with 8 bases remaining between them. Germline V gives CDR1 MNHEY, CDR2 SVGAGI. This CDR3 spans 13 amino acids.

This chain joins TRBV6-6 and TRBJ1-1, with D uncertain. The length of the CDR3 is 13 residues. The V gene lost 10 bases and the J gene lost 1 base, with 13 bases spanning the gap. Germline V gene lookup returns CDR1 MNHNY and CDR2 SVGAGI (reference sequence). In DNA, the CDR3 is TGTGCCATCGGTCCGGGTTCGAACACTGAAGCTTTCTTT. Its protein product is CAIGPGSNTEAFF.

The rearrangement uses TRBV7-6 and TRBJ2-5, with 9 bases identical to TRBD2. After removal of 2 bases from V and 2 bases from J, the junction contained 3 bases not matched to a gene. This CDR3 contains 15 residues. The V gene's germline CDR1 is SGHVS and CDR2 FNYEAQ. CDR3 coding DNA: TGTGCCAGCAGCTTACAGAGCGGGGGGCAAGAGACCCAGTACTTC. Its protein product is CASSLQSGGQETQYF.

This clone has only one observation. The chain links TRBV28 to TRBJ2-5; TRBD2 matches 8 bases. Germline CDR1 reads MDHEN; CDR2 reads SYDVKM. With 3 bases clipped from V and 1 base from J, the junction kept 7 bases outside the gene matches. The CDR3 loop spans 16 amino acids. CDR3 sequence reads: CASSLERGRLQETQYF. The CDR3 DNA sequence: TGTGCCAGCAGTTTGGAGCGGGGGAGACTCCAAGAGACCCAGTACTTC. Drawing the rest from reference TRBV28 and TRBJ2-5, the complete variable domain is DVKVTQSSRYLVKRTGEKVFLECVQDMDHENMFWYRQDPGLGLRLIYFSYDVKMKEKGDIPEGYSVSREKKERFSLILESASTNQTSMYLCASSLERGRLQETQYFGPGTRLLVL.

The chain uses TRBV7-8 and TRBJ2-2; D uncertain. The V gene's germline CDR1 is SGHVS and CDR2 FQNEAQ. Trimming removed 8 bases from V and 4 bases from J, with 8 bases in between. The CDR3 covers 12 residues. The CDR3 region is CASALVTGELFF. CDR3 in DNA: TGTGCCAGCGCCCTAGTCACCGGGGAGCTGTTTTTT.

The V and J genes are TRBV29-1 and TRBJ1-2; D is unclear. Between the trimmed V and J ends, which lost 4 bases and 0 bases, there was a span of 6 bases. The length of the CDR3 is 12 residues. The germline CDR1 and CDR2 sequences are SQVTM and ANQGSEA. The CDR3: CSVGNTNYGYTF. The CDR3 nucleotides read TGCAGCGTTGGTAACACTAACTATGGCTACACCTTC.

The CDR3, as DNA: TGCGCCAGCAGCCACACCTCGGGGGGGATGGGGACCGGGGAGCTGTTTTTT. Translating it yields CASSHTSGGMGTGELFF. This rearrangement joins TRBV4-1 to TRBJ2-2, with TRBD2 matching 8 bases. V shed 3 bases and J 5 bases; nucleotides not matched to a gene: 11. From germline, CDR1 is MGHRA and CDR2 YSYEKL. This CDR3 has 17 residues.

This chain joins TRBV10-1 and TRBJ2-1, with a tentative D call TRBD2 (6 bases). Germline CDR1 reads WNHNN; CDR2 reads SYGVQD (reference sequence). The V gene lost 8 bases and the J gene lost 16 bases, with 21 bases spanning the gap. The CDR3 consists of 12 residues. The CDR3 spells CASSDWGTPLFF. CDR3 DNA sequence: TGCGCCAGCTCAGATTGGGGGACTCCTCTTTTCTTC.

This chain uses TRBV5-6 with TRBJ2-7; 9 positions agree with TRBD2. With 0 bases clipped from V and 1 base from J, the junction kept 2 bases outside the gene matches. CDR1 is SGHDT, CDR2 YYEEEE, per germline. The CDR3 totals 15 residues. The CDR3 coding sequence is TGTGCCAGCAGCTTGGTTAGCGGGAGTTCCTACGAGCAGTACGTC. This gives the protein CASSLVSGSSYEQYV.

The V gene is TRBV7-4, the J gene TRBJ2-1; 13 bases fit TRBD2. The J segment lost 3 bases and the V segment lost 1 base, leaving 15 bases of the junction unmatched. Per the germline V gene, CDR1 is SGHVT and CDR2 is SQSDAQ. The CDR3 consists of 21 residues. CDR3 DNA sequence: TGTGCCAGCAGCTTAGTGGCAGACCGACAGGGACTAGCGGGACACTACAATGAGCAGTTCTTC. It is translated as CASSLVADRQGLAGHYNEQFF.

CDR3 nucleotides: TGCGCCAGCAGCTTAACGGGACAGGGGAACACTGAAGCTTTCTTT. Residues: CASSLTGQGNTEAFF. The chain recombines TRBV5-1 with TRBJ1-1, with TRBD1 matching over 9 bases. The CDR3 has 15 amino acids. Per the germline V gene, CDR1 is SGHRS and CDR2 is YFSETQ. V shed 2 bases, J shed 1 base, and the junction held 3 bases outside the gene matches.

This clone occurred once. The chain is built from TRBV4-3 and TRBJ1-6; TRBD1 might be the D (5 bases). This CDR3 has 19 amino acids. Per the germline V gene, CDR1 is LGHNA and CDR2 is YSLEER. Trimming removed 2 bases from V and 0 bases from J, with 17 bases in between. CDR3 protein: CASSQSGGRGSSYNSPLHF. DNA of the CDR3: TGCGCCAGCAGCCAAAGTGGGGGGAGGGGTAGCTCCTATAATTCACCCCTCCACTTT.

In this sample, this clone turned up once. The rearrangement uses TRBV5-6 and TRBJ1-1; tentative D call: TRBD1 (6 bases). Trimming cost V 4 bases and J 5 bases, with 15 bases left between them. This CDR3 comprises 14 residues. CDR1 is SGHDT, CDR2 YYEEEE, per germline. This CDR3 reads CASSVTGVGTEAFF. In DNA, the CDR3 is TGTGCCAGCAGCGTGACAGGAGTTGGGACTGAAGCTTTCTTT.

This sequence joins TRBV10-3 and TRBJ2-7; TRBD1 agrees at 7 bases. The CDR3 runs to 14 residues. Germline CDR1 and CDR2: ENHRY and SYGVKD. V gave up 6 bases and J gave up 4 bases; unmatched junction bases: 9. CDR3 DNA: TGTGCCATCAGCCCAGGGGACAGAGGATACGAGCAGTACGTC. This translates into CAISPGDRGYEQYV.

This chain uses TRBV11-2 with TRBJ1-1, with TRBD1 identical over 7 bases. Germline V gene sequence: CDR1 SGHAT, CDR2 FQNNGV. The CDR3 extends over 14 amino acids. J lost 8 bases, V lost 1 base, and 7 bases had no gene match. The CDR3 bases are TGTGCCAGCAGCTTAGTGGGTACGACAGGGGAAGCTTTCTTT. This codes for CASSLVGTTGEAFF.

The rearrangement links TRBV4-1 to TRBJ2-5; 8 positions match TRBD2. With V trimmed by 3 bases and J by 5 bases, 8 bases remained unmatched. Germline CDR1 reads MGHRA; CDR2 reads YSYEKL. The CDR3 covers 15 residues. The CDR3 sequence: CASSQPGTSGETQYF. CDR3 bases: TGCGCCAGCAGCCAGCCCGGGACTAGTGGGGAGACCCAGTACTTC.